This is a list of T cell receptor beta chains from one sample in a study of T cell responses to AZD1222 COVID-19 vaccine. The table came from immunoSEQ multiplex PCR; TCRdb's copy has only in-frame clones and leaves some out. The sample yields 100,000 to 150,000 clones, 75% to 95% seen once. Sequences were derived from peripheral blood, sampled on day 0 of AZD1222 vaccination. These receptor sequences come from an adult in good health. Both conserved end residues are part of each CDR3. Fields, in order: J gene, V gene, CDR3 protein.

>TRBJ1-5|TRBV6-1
CASSESWDQPQHF
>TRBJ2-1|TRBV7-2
CASSLWTGANEQFF
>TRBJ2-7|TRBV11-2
CASSPWISGSSYEQYF
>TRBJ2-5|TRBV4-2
CASSHQAGVVQYF
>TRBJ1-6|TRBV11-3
CASSLGAVLRQSPLHF
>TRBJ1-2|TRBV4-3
CASSQDQVAGRGYYGYTF
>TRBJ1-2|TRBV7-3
CASSSTDDVSGYTF
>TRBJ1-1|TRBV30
CAWSFQGNTEAFF
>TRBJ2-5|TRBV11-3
CASSSGGGWETQYF
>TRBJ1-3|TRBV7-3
CASSPGGMGTSGNTIYF
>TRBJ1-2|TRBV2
CASSLTGSLGGYTF
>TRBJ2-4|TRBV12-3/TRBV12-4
CASSIDKNIQYF
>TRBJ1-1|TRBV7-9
CASSLVYGNTEAFF
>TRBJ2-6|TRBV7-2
CASSEGQVTWANVLTF
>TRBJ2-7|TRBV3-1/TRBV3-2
CASSAKGIEQYF
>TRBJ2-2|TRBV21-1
CASSRPNTGELFF
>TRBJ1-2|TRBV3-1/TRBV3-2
CASSPTEHYGYTF
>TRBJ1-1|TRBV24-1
CATGTGMNTEAFF
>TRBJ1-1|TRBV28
CASTDERSTEAFF
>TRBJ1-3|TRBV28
CASSFGGEGGNTIYF
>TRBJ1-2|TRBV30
CAWSGQGKWGYTF
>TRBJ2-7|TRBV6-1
CASSDRGLSSYEQYF
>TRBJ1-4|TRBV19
CASSKRIRGEKLFF
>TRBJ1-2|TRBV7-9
CASSGGTNYGYTF
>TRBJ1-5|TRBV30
CAWSARVSSSNQPQHF
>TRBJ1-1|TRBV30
CAWTTHVMNTEAFF
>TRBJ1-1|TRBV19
CASSIVSPNEAFF
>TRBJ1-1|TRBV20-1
CSARTGAEAFF
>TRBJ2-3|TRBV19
CASISGQGVTDTQYF